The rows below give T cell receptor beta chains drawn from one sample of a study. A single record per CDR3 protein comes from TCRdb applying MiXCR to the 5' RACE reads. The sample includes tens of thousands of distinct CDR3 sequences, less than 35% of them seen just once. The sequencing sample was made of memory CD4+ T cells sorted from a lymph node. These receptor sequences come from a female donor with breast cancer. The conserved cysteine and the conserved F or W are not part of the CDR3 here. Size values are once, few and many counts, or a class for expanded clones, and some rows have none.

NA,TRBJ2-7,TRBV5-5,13,ASSLGGLPPYEQY
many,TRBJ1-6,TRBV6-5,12,ASSPTGGSSPLH
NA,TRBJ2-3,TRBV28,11,ANSDGSTDTQY
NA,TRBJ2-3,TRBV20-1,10,SPGTDTDTQY
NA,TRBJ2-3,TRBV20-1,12,SAPGLANTDTQY
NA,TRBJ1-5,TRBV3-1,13,ASSQGGRAGQPQH
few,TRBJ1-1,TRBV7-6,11,ASSPNKNTEAF
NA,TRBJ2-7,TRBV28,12,ASSLNTRGPEQY
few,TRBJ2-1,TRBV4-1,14,ASSQVDSSSYNEQF
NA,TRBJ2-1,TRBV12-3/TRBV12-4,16,ASSPPLLAQWDYNEQF
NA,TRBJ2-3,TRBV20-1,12,SASDGGAVDTQY
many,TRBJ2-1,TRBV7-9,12,ASSFRTSDNEQF
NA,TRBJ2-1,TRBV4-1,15,ASSQVVTATRDNEQF
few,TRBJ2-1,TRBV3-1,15,ASSPASGEPSYNEQF